This TCR beta chain was recorded in a study of cytomegalovirus exposure and HLA in healthy donors. Study findings and constraints: A list of roughly 160 TCR beta chains associated with cytomegalovirus was given.

With regard to this clone: The target antigen is unknown.

A multiplex PCR was run with 60 Vbeta primers and 13 Jbeta primers. Data came from immunoSEQ multiplex PCR; TCRdb stores just in-frame clones and leaves some out. Among 130,000 or so clones listed, around nine tenths were seen once. Healthy bone marrow donors supplied every sample. Nominally healthy donors provided the samples, though records likely missed some immune exposures. Sequencing was carried out using PBMCs. This receptor was obtained from a woman aged 25-40 years in good health and CMV-seronegative.

CDR3 sequence (DNA): TGTGCCAGCAGTTACCACTGGGGGGGGACTGAAGCTTTCTTT. Amino acids: CASSYHWGGTEAFF. The rearrangement joins TRBV6-6 to TRBJ1-1; TRBD1 is a possible D gene (5 bases). In germline, CDR1 is MNHNY, CDR2 SVGAGI (reference sequence). The CDR3 contains 14 residues. V was cut by 2 bases and J by 5 bases, with 12 bases left in between.